This T cell receptor (beta chain) was recorded in a study of PD-L1 blockade in urothelial cancer. Study details: Intravenous atezolizumab, 1,200 mg every 3 weeks, was begun by patients in the mid-2010s. The researchers analyzed blood 3 weeks (second dose) and 6 weeks after treatment start. Blood samples had a median of approximately 150,000 T cells, tens of thousands of unique TCRs, and clonality roughly 0.088.

Sequencing was performed with immunoSEQ multiplex PCR; in TCRdb, only in-frame clones are kept and a portion is missing. This sample has about 88,000 clones, with 85% to 95% found just once. Per-patient samples, pretreatment and on-treatment, numbered 1 to 8. Germline assignment: CDR1 SGHNT and CDR2 YYREEE (reference sequence). V lost 2 bases and J 0 bases, leaving 11 bases between the germline ends. CDR3 length: 15 residues. Material: PBMCs, obtained around atezolizumab (anti-PD-L1) treatment. The sequence was obtained from a man aged 60 to 75 with urothelial cancer. The chain employs TRBV5-4 and TRBJ1-2; no reliable D call. The CDR3 is CASSFEGLTNYGYTF. In DNA, the CDR3 is TGTGCCAGCAGCTTCGAGGGCTTAACTAACTATGGCTACACCTTC.